This record covers a single TCR beta chain. This clone's antigen is unknown. The input lacks base qualities; no much larger clone sits a single base away. The library was built by means of RT-PCR. This sample was sequenced with an Illumina HiSeq 2500. TCRdb trimmed the raw reads at Q25, called clones with MiXCR and kept productive beta chains. Each record represents a unique CDR3 protein, reported with the most common genes and DNA among its rows. In all, the sample holds 530,000 or so distinct CDR3 sequences, and 11% to 15% of those were seen once. The ten largest clones represent roughly 10% of the sample. This specimen belongs to a study of response to subunit inactivated influenza vaccine (dated by TCRdb to 2017 to 2018). Regarding the study in general: Deep quantitative T cell receptor repertoire profiling was used in the study to track responses to a trivalent subunit inactivated influenza vaccine.

The paper's findings and limits, for the study overall: It was suggested by the authors that each seasonal influenza vaccination may recruit only a limited number of new T cells.

V sheds 4 bases and J sheds 4 bases, leaving 13 bases between their ends. Including the terminal cysteine and phenylalanine, the CDR3 comprises 14 residues. This entry keeps only the CDR3 DNA: 42 bases, framed from base 1. The germline V gene yields LGHNA for CDR1 and YSLEER for CDR2. This sequence uses TRBV4-3 and TRBJ2-5, with no confidently assigned D gene. The receptor comes from a man over 45 who received an inactivated influenza vaccine. Donor details come from another sample of the same person, matched by shared clones. The source was PBMCs from blood, collected 11 to 12 days after vaccination. The DNA reads as follows: TGCGCCAGCAGCCCAGGCCGTTTGGTAGAGACCCAGTACTTC. Its translation reads: CASSPGRLVETQYF.